This entry lists 20 T cell receptor beta chains sequenced from one sample in a study of beta chain features in type 1 diabetes. Points from the study as a whole: Shortening of TCRB CDR3s, moderate but significant, appeared in all four CD4+ subsets of Type 1 diabetes patients.

Their antigens remain unidentified. The whole isolated RNA underwent reverse transcription, so sequencing captured expressed TCRB transcripts. Clones were sequenced by immunoSEQ multiplex PCR, and TCRdb holds only the in-frame ones, with some missing. This table has more than 300,000 clones, 10% to 15% appearing once. Sequenced: naive CD4+ T cells from blood. Receptors originate from a woman in her late teens or twenties with type 1 diabetes.

V is TRBV18 and J is TRBJ2-5, with a possible D match to TRBD2 (6 bases). Trimming removed 3 bases from V and 5 bases from J, with 16 bases in between. Germline CDR1 reads KGHSH; CDR2 reads LQKENI. The CDR3 is made up of 15 amino acids. The CDR3 DNA reads TGTGCCAGCTCACCCTACGGAGGGCTTGGGGAGACCCAGTACTTC. The encoded protein is CASSPYGGLGETQYF. Full variable domain (remainder filled in from reference TRBV18 and TRBJ2-5): NAGVMQNPRHLVRRRGQEARLRCSPMKGHSHVYWYRQLPEEGLKFMVYLQKENIIDESGMPKERFSAEFPKEGPSILRIQQVVRGDSAAYFCASSPYGGLGETQYFGPGTRLLVL.

The chain carries TRBV11-2 and TRBJ2-3, with D unresolved. Germline V gene lookup returns CDR1 SGHAT and CDR2 FQNNGV. Between the trimmed V and J ends, which lost 0 bases and 2 bases, there was a span of 9 bases. CDR3 length equals 15 residues. The CDR3, as DNA: TGTGCCAGCAGCTTAGATCGGCAGGCCACAGATACGCAGTATTTT. Its translation is CASSLDRQATDTQYF.

This clone was seen more than once but under ten times. The rearrangement links TRBV6-6 to TRBJ2-3; D is undetermined. Trimming cost V 5 bases and J 3 bases, with 3 bases left between them. CDR1 and CDR2 from the germline V gene are MNHNY and SVGAGI (reference sequence). The CDR3 is 11 residues long. Here the CDR3 DNA reads TGTGCCAGCAGTATAACAGATACGCAGTATTTT. Translated: CASSITDTQYF.

This clone has just a few counts. The rearrangement joins TRBV5-4 to TRBJ2-7; D ambiguous. V was shortened by 4 bases and J by 8 bases, with 13 bases between the two germline ends. Germline V gene data show CDR1 as SGHNT and CDR2 as YYREEE (reference sequence). CDR3 length: 12 amino acids. Written as DNA, the CDR3 is TGTGCCAGCAGCCTAGATGCCGGCCAGCAGTACTTC. Its protein product is CASSLDAGQQYF.

CDR3 in amino acids: CASRKDSPSTDTQYF. CDR3 nucleotides: TGTGCCAGCAGAAAGGACAGTCCTAGCACAGATACGCAGTATTTT. The gene calls are TRBV7-2 and TRBJ2-3; D is perhaps TRBD1 (6 bases). The CDR3 spans 15 residues. Between the trimmed V and J ends, which lost 6 bases and 0 bases, there was a span of 13 bases. Germline V CDR1 and CDR2: SGHTA, FQGNSA.

This clone was found a few times. V gene TRBV28 combines with J gene TRBJ2-5, with unresolved D. Germline V gene lookup returns CDR1 MDHEN and CDR2 SYDVKM. V gave up 8 bases and J gave up 4 bases, with 11 bases separating them. This CDR3 is 12 amino acids long. The CDR3 protein is CASGVAAETQYF. Here the CDR3 DNA reads TGTGCCAGCGGTGTAGCCGCAGAGACCCAGTACTTC.

The chain combines TRBV2 with TRBJ2-3, with unresolved D. Germline assignment: CDR1 SNHLY and CDR2 FYNNEI. This CDR3 comprises 12 residues. Trimming stripped 5 bases from V and 4 bases from J, with 7 bases between. The CDR3 loop is CASSISPDTQYF. In DNA, the CDR3 is TGTGCCAGCAGTATATCCCCAGATACGCAGTATTTT.

V is TRBV30 and J is TRBJ1-2, with D unresolved. Deletions cut 1 base from V and 8 bases from J, with 14 bases between. Germline V gene sequence: CDR1 GTSNPN, CDR2 SVGIG (reference sequence). The CDR3 runs 13 residues. CDR3 sequence (DNA): TGTGCCTGGAGTGATTACCTAACTAGGGGCTACACCTTC. Its protein product is CAWSDYLTRGYTF.

This chain connects TRBV28 to TRBJ1-2; 7 bases are a match to TRBD1. There are 12 residues in the CDR3. Per the germline V gene, CDR1 is MDHEN and CDR2 is SYDVKM. The trim removed 10 bases at V and 3 bases at J, leaving 5 bases unmatched. CDR3 loop: CATNTGDYGYTF. The CDR3 bases are TGTGCCACCAATACAGGGGACTATGGCTACACCTTC.

The CDR3 region is CASSLFLRGTAHGYTF. The CDR3 DNA is TGTGCCAGCAGTTTATTTCTTCGTGGGACAGCCCATGGCTACACCTTC. This rearrangement joins TRBV28 to TRBJ1-2; 7 bases agree with TRBD1. V gave up 1 base and J gave up 6 bases; unmatched junction bases: 11. Germline lookup yields CDR1 MDHEN and CDR2 SYDVKM. The CDR3 runs 16 residues.

This clone came up a few times. V gene TRBV29-1 combines with J gene TRBJ2-3; TRBD2 matches at 7 bases. This CDR3 region has 14 residues. CDR1 and CDR2 from the germline V gene are SQVTM and ANQGSEA. The J segment lost 2 bases and the V segment lost 6 bases, leaving 8 bases of the junction unmatched. The CDR3 region is CSVEGGMVTDTQYF. Here the CDR3 DNA reads TGCAGCGTCGAGGGAGGGATGGTCACAGATACGCAGTATTTT.

This clone was seen more than once but under ten times. The V and J genes are TRBV29-1 and TRBJ2-1; TRBD2 matches at 9 bases. The CDR3 length is 17 residues. Per the germline V gene, CDR1 is SQVTM and CDR2 is ANQGSEA. V shed 6 bases and J 1 base; nucleotides not matched to a gene: 13. The CDR3 region is CSVRGDLTSGSYNEQFF. DNA for the CDR3: TGCAGCGTCCGAGGGGATTTGACTAGCGGATCCTACAATGAGCAGTTCTTC.

This clone has just a few counts. This rearrangement joins TRBV29-1 to TRBJ1-2; D possibly corresponds to TRBD1 (6 bases). The V end was cut by 8 bases, the J end by 8 bases, with 15 bases between. This CDR3 comprises 11 residues. In germline, CDR1 is SQVTM, CDR2 ANQGSEA. The CDR3 bases are TGCAGCTTGGGGGGGCGATGGGGCTACACCTTC. Translating gives CSLGGRWGYTF.

The chain uses TRBV5-4 and TRBJ1-6; D is undetermined. Trimming stripped 7 bases from V and 8 bases from J, with 13 bases between. CDR1 SGHNT and CDR2 YYREEE come from the germline V gene (reference sequence). This CDR3 contains 13 residues. In DNA form, the CDR3 reads TGTGCCAGCCCCTGGAGGATCCATTCACCCCTCCACTTT. As protein: CASPWRIHSPLHF.

This clone was observed a few times. The chain is built from TRBV7-9 and TRBJ2-7, with TRBD1 as a possible D gene (6 bases). This CDR3 spans 16 amino acids. Trimming took off 4 bases at V and 0 bases at J, with 16 bases between the two ends. CDR1 and CDR2 (germline): SEHNR, FQNEAQ (reference sequence). As DNA, the CDR3 is TGTGCCAGCAGCTACTCAGGGGCTAGAGTCTCCTACGAGCAGTACTTC. Encoded protein: CASSYSGARVSYEQYF. Supplemented by reference TRBV7-9 and TRBJ2-7, the full variable domain reads DTGVSQNPRHKITKRGQNVTFRCDPISEHNRLYWYRQTLGQGPEFLTYFQNEAQLEKSRLLSDRFSAERPKGSFSTLEIQRTEQGDSAMYLCASSYSGARVSYEQYFGPGTRLTVT.

V gene TRBV5-1 combines with J gene TRBJ2-5, with 14 bases lining up with TRBD2. V shed 4 bases, J shed 5 bases, and the junction held 7 bases outside the gene matches. This CDR3 is built from 16 residues. Germline V gene data show CDR1 as SGHRS and CDR2 as YFSETQ. Written as DNA, the CDR3 is TGCGCCAGCAGCACCGGGACTAGCGGGGGCCGGGAGACCCAGTACTTC. Protein sequence: CASSTGTSGGRETQYF.

In this sample, this clone turned up a few times. This chain uses TRBV5-6 with TRBJ2-3; D is uncertain. The CDR3 loop spans 13 amino acids. CDR1 and CDR2 (germline): SGHDT, YYEEEE. The V end lost 0 bases, the J end lost 4 bases, and 6 bases lay between the germline ends. DNA of the CDR3: TGTGCCAGCAGCTTGGGCGTTGCAGATACGCAGTATTTT. Its translation: CASSLGVADTQYF. The complete variable domain, with remaining parts taken from reference TRBV5-6 and TRBJ2-3, reads DAGVTQSPTHLIKTRGQQVTLRCSPKSGHDTVSWYQQALGQGPQFIFQYYEEEERQRGNFPDRFSGHQFPNYSSELNVNALLLGDSALYLCASSLGVADTQYFGPGTRLTVL.

This clone was detected a few times. For the CDR3, the DNA is TGTGCCAGCAGCCAACCGGGAGGGCGAAGCTCCTACAATGAGCAGTTCTTC. Translation: CASSQPGGRSSYNEQFF. V and J are TRBV14 and TRBJ2-1; 8 nucleotides agree with TRBD2. Germline V gene data show CDR1 as SGHDN and CDR2 as FVKESK. The junction had 6 bases not matched to a gene; V was cut back by 2 bases and J by 0 bases. The CDR3 spans 17 residues.

This clone came up a few times. The chain employs TRBV7-9 and TRBJ2-7; D might be TRBD1 (5 bases). Germline V gene sequence: CDR1 SEHNR, CDR2 FQNEAQ (reference sequence). The CDR3 has 14 residues. V dropped 1 base and J dropped 5 bases, with 12 bases sitting between them. Written as DNA, the CDR3 is TGTGCCAGCAGCTTAGGGGGCATTTCCCACGAGCAGTACTTC. Protein sequence: CASSLGGISHEQYF. The whole variable domain, remainder taken from reference TRBV7-9 and TRBJ2-7, is DTGVSQNPRHKITKRGQNVTFRCDPISEHNRLYWYRQTLGQGPEFLTYFQNEAQLEKSRLLSDRFSAERPKGSFSTLEIQRTEQGDSAMYLCASSLGGISHEQYFGPGTRLTVT.

This chain uses TRBV29-1 with TRBJ1-3; 9 bases map to TRBD1. This CDR3 comprises 13 residues. CDR1 is SQVTM, CDR2 ANQGSEA, per germline. V lost 7 bases, J lost 6 bases, and 7 bases stayed unmatched. CDR3 in amino acids: CSAGTGGLNTIYF. For the CDR3, the DNA is TGCAGCGCTGGAACAGGGGGCTTAAACACCATATATTTT.